Shown below are 9 T cell receptor beta chains from a single sample sequenced in a study of T cells in Graves' hyperthyroidism and ophthalmopathy. The source material, RNA transcripts, was used to amplify TCR beta CDR3 regions. A set of HTBI primers served as the primers for a first-round RT-PCR of the TCR CDR3. One entry per CDR3 protein results from TCRdb running MiXCR on the multiplex PCR reads. This repertoire shows 300,000 to 400,000 distinct CDR3 sequences, more than 12% found once; its top ten account for less than 20%. Sequencing was done on a sample of blood. These receptors were taken from a woman aged 25-40 years with Graves' ophthalmopathy.

This clonotype was seen repeatedly, ten times or more. The chain carries TRBV12-3 or TRBV12-4 and TRBJ2-1; 9 nucleotides align to TRBD1. CDR3 length: 15 amino acids. Losses at the gene ends were 5 bases for V and 4 bases for J; bases not matched to a gene: 6. CDR3 nucleotides: TGTGCCAGCAGTAACCGGGACAGGGTTTACAATGAGCAGTTCTTC. It yields the protein CASSNRDRVYNEQFF.

This clonotype occurred a few times. The rearrangement uses TRBV4-2 and TRBJ2-1; TRBD2 agrees at 12 bases. The V gene end was trimmed by 1 base and the J gene end by 15 bases; junction bases not matched to a gene: 7. The CDR3 is 14 residues long. The germline CDR1 and CDR2 sequences are LGHNA and YNFKEQ. The CDR3 nucleotides read TGTGCCAGCAGCCAAGCTCTAGCGGGGGGGTTACGGTTCTTC. Translating it yields CASSQALAGGLRFF.

This clonotype occurred many times. An end of the junction differs from the germline gene, which may be a read error. The CDR3 DNA sequence: TGTGCCAGCAGGGAAGCGTTGGGCACAGATACGCAGTATTTT. It yields the protein CASREALGTDTQYF. The chain employs TRBV2 and TRBJ2-3; unclear D gene. Germline CDR1 and CDR2: SNHLY and FYNNEI. The CDR3 totals 14 residues.

This clonotype showed up just once. A much larger clone lies one base from this, so it may be a read error. The chain is built from TRBV19 and TRBJ1-1, with D perhaps matching TRBD1 (5 bases). This CDR3 has 14 amino acids. V lost 7 bases and J 3 bases, leaving 15 bases between the germline ends. CDR1 and CDR2 from the germline V gene are LNHDA and SQIVND (reference sequence). CDR3 nucleotides: TGTGCCAGTACAGAGGCAGGGATCTACACTGAAGCTTTCTTT. Translating it yields CASTEAGIYTEAFF.

The chain joins TRBV7-3 to TRBJ2-1, with 11 bases that match TRBD1. The CDR3 spans 15 residues. Germline assignment: CDR1 SGHTA and CDR2 FQGTGA. The junction had 4 bases not matched to a gene; V was cut back by 5 bases and J by 4 bases. The CDR3 spells CASSHGTGGYNEQFF. The CDR3 coding sequence is TGTGCCAGCAGCCACGGGACAGGGGGTTACAATGAGCAGTTCTTC.

This clonotype has a count of ten or more. The CDR3 reads CASSISGTSYGYTF. For the CDR3, the DNA is TGTGCCAGTAGTATATCCGGGACTTCCTATGGCTACACCTTC. The rearrangement joins TRBV19 to TRBJ1-2; TRBD1 might be the D (5 bases). Trimming removed 2 bases at V and 4 bases at J, with 11 bases between. Germline V gene data show CDR1 as LNHDA and CDR2 as SQIVND (reference sequence). The CDR3 covers 14 residues.

This clonotype was detected many times. J is TRBJ2-5 and V is TRBV7-8, with D possibly being TRBD1 or TRBD2 (5 bases each). Trimming left V 0 bases short and J 7 bases short, with 15 bases between. Germline assignment: CDR1 SGHVS and CDR2 FQNEAQ. The CDR3 is 15 amino acids. CDR3 amino acids: CASSLARDLPGTQYF. The CDR3 DNA sequence: TGTGCCAGCAGCTTAGCTCGGGACCTCCCTGGGACCCAGTACTTC.

This clonotype was observed at least ten times. The rearrangement joins TRBV28 to TRBJ2-7; 7 bases agree with TRBD1. Germline V CDR1 and CDR2: MDHEN, SYDVKM. After removal of 2 bases from V and 3 bases from J, the junction contained 1 base not matched to a gene. This CDR3 has 13 amino acids. The CDR3 coding sequence is TGTGCCAGCAGTTTAACAGGGGACTACGAGCAGTACTTC. As protein: CASSLTGDYEQYF. The full variable domain, rest sourced from reference TRBV28 and TRBJ2-7, is DVKVTQSSRYLVKRTGEKVFLECVQDMDHENMFWYRQDPGLGLRLIYFSYDVKMKEKGDIPEGYSVSREKKERFSLILESASTNQTSMYLCASSLTGDYEQYFGPGTRLTVT.

The chain uses TRBV2 and TRBJ2-5, with 9 bases matching TRBD2. This CDR3 spans 11 amino acids. Germline lookup yields CDR1 SNHLY and CDR2 FYNNEI. The ends lost 7 bases at V and 13 bases at J; junction bases unmatched: 7. This CDR3 reads CASTLAGLWYF. CDR3 coding DNA: TGTGCCAGCACCCTAGCGGGGCTCTGGTACTTC.